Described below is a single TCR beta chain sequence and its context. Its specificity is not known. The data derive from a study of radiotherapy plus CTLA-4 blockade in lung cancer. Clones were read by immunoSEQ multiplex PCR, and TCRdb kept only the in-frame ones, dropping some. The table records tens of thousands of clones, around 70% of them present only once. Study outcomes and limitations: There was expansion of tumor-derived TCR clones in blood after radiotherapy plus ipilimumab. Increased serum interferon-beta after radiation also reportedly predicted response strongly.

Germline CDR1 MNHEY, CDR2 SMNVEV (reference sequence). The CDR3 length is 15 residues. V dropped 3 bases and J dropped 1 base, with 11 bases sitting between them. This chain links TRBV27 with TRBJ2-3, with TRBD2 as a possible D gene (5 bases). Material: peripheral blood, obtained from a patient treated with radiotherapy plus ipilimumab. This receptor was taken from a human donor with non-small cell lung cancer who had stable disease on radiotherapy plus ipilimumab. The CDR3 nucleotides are TGTGCCAGCAGTTTGAAGCAGGAGGGCACAGATACGCAGTATTTT. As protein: CASSLKQEGTDTQYF.